This TCR beta chain was obtained from a study of CD8 T cells in Susac syndrome. The V gene's germline CDR1 is LNHDA and CDR2 SQIVND (reference sequence). The trim removed 7 bases at V and 1 base at J, leaving 7 bases unmatched. The CDR3 covers 15 residues. It was with random hexamers that roughly 0.5 to 1 ug RNA was reverse transcribed. TCR beta CDR3 was amplified by immunoSEQ multiplex PCR. This amplification extended across 54 Vbeta and 13 Jbeta segments. TCRdb reprocessed the immunoSEQ multiplex PCR reads via MiXCR and lists one record per CDR3 protein. The sample holds about 250,000 distinct CDR3 sequences, just over 90% seen once.

The receptor was isolated from a human donor with multiple sclerosis. Sequenced input: CD4+ T cells from PBMCs. The chain employs TRBV19 and TRBJ1-5, with TRBD1 matching 7 bases. The CDR3 DNA reads as TGTGCCAGTACCCCCCAGGGGGGAAGCAATCAGCCCCAGCATTTT. This codes for CASTPQGGSNQPQHF.